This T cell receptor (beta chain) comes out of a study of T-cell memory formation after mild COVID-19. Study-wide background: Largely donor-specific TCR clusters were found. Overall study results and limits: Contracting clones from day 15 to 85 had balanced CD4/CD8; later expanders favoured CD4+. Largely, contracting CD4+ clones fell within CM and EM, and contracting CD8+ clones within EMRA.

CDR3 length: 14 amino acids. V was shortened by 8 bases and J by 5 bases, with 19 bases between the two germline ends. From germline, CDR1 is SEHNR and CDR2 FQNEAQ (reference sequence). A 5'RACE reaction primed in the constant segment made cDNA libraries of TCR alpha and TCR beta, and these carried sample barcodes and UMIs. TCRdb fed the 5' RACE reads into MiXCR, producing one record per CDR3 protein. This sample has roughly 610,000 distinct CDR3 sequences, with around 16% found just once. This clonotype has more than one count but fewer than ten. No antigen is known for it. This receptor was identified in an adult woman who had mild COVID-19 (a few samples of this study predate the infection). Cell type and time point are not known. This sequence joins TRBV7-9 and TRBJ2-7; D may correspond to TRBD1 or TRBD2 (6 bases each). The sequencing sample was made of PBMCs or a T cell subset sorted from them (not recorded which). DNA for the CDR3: TGTGCCAGCTCCCCTCTGGGGGGCCCGGACGAGCAGTACTTC. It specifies CASSPLGGPDEQYF.